Presented here are 16 T cell receptor beta chains from one specimen sequenced in a study of human T cells and chemical hapten exposure (dated by TCRdb to about 2021). In the paper's terms, the time point label means: pre-sensitization, week 0. The sample's treatment or condition label is to be understood as: therapeutic diphenylcyclopropenone sensitization with weekly scalp DPC. To prepare the library, RACE was applied. Data came from a NextSeq 500. The public reads were quality trimmed at Q25 with fastp and then assembled into clones with MiXCR by TCRdb, keeping productive beta chains. Entries that share a CDR3 protein sequence are merged under the most common genes and DNA. The table for this sample lists around 350,000 distinct CDR3 sequences; about 5.4% of them were counted only once. The ten largest make up 7% to 10% of the sample. The specimen was whole blood, collected in connection with sensitization to the hapten diphenylcyclopropenone (DPC). Receptor source: a woman aged 18-29 years with alopecia areata. Some clones in this sample may be carry-over from other donors' samples.

This clonotype was seen repeatedly, ten times or more. The V call is TRBV29-1, the J call TRBJ2-5, with 7 bases that match TRBD1. V was clipped by 3 bases and J by 5 bases; unmatched bases: 6. The germline V gene encodes CDR1 SQVTM and CDR2 ANQGSEA. The CDR3 has 13 amino acids. CDR3 sequence: CSVERGLVETQYF. Written as DNA, the CDR3 is TGCAGCGTTGAGAGGGGGCTAGTGGAGACCCAGTACTTC.

In its sample, this clonotype was seen a few times. The chain carries TRBV14 and TRBJ2-5; no reliable D call. The germline gives CDR1 SGHDN, CDR2 FVKESK. The V end was cut by 3 bases, the J end by 2 bases, with 13 bases between. The CDR3 totals 15 residues. CDR3 sequence (DNA): TGTGCCAGCAGCCAGCTGGGGAAACCGCAAGAGACCCAGTACTTC. This gives the protein CASSQLGKPQETQYF.

J is TRBJ2-5 and V is TRBV6-5, with TRBD1 matching over 8 bases. The CDR3 consists of 16 residues. The germline gives CDR1 MNHEY, CDR2 SVGAGI. Trimming took 2 bases from V and 1 from J; bases not matched to a gene: 6. CDR3 loop: CASSYQTTGAQETQYF. CDR3 sequence (DNA): TGTGCCAGCAGTTACCAAACGACAGGGGCCCAAGAGACCCAGTACTTC.

The CDR3 loop is CASSSTGTGESWYQQYF. CDR3 bases: TGCGCCAGCAGCTCAACCGGGACAGGGGAGAGTTGGTACCAGCAGTACTTC. V is TRBV5-1 and J is TRBJ2-7; 10 nucleotides line up with TRBD1. CDR1 is SGHRS and CDR2 is YFSETQ in the germline V gene. The CDR3 is made up of 17 amino acids. V lost 3 bases, J lost 8 bases, and 17 bases stayed unmatched.

V and J are TRBV6-5 and TRBJ2-5; 8 nucleotides agree with TRBD2. The length of the CDR3 is 18 residues. J lost 4 bases, V lost 0 bases, and 13 bases had no gene match. CDR1 MNHEY and CDR2 SVGAGI come from the germline V gene. CDR3 region: CASSYSYRGGDFGETQYF. The CDR3 region has the DNA TGTGCCAGCAGTTACTCCTATCGGGGGGGGGACTTTGGAGAGACCCAGTACTTC.

The table lists this clonotype with a few counts. V and J are TRBV6-2 or TRBV6-3 and TRBJ2-1, with D possibly being TRBD1 (6 bases). With 6 bases removed from V and 3 bases from J, the gap between germline ends came to 12 bases. The CDR3 is 14 residues long. Germline CDR1 is MNHEY and CDR2 is SVGEGT. CDR3 in DNA: TGTGCCAGCAGGAGACAGGCCTACTACAATGAGCAGTTCTTC. This gives the protein CASRRQAYYNEQFF.

At least ten counts were recorded for this clonotype. J is TRBJ1-4 and V is TRBV12-3 or TRBV12-4; 8 bases agree with TRBD1. With 6 bases clipped from V and 4 bases from J, the junction kept 10 bases outside the gene matches. The CDR3 covers 16 residues. The CDR3 here is CASSLGQAGSNEKLFF. CDR3 DNA: TGTGCCAGCAGCCTGGGACAGGCAGGGAGTAATGAAAAACTGTTTTTT.

This clonotype has at least ten counts. This chain joins TRBV12-3 or TRBV12-4 and TRBJ2-7; tentatively, D is TRBD2 (5 bases). Trimming shortened V by 3 bases and J by 3 bases, and 9 bases separated the two germline ends. The CDR3 contains 13 residues. The CDR3 nucleotides read TGTGCCAGCAGTTTTGGAGGAAGCTACGAGCAGTACTTC. This gives the protein CASSFGGSYEQYF.

This clonotype has a count of ten or more. The CDR3 sequence is CATSRGEGGATDTQYF. CDR3 DNA sequence: TGTGCCACCAGCAGAGGGGAGGGGGGGGCAACAGATACGCAGTATTTT. J is TRBJ2-3 and V is TRBV15, with TRBD2 as a possible D gene (7 bases). Looked up from germline, CDR1 is LNHNV and CDR2 is YYDKDF (reference sequence). The CDR3 runs 16 residues. Deletions cut 1 base from V and 3 bases from J, with 14 bases between. Together with reference TRBV15 and TRBJ2-3, the CDR3 gives the full variable domain: DAMVIQNPRYQVTQFGKPVTLSCSQTLNHNVMYWYQQKSSQAPKLLFHYYDKDFNNEADTPDNFQSRRPNTSFCFLDIRSPGLGDTAMYLCATSRGEGGATDTQYFGPGTRLTVL.

In its sample, this clonotype was seen many times. This sequence joins TRBV6-5 and TRBJ2-5, with TRBD2 as a possible D gene (6 bases). This CDR3 region has 14 residues. The germline CDR1 and CDR2 sequences are MNHEY and SVGAGI. Trimming shortened V by 0 bases and J by 5 bases, and 10 bases separated the two germline ends. The CDR3 is CASSYSHGGETQYF. The DNA for the CDR3 is TGTGCCAGCAGTTACTCTCACGGAGGGGAGACCCAGTACTTC.

Turning to this clonotype: A read error may explain this, as a much larger clone is one base away. The chain couples TRBV6-2 or TRBV6-3 to TRBJ2-7; D uncertain. Germline V gene lookup returns CDR1 MNHEY and CDR2 SVGEGT. The CDR3 contains 14 residues. The V and J ends lost 1 base and 7 bases respectively, with 14 bases between them. This CDR3 is CASSYWPPRREQYF. CDR3 coding DNA: TGTGCCAGCAGTTACTGGCCACCCCGAAGGGAGCAGTACTTC.

This clonotype was counted ten times or more. The V and J genes are TRBV6-5 and TRBJ2-5; D possibly corresponds to TRBD2 (5 bases). The CDR3 length is 13 residues. Trimming pared 6 bases from V and 5 bases from J, leaving 13 bases between. Germline CDR1 MNHEY, CDR2 SVGAGI. The CDR3 spells CASSFAGEETQYF. CDR3 coding DNA: TGTGCCAGCAGCTTTGCTGGGGAGGAGACCCAGTACTTC.

The table lists this clonotype with many counts. This rearrangement joins TRBV6-1 to TRBJ1-1; D not resolved. CDR3 length: 11 residues. V lost 6 bases and J 3 bases, leaving 5 bases between the germline ends. Germline V gene sequence: CDR1 MNHNS, CDR2 SASEGT. The CDR3 region has the DNA TGTGCCAGCAGCCCTTACACTGAAGCTTTCTTT. Translation: CASSPYTEAFF.

Ten or more counts support this clonotype. This CDR3 reads CASSLEGVREQYF. The CDR3 DNA is TGTGCCAGCAGCTTAGAGGGTGTCCGCGAGCAGTACTTC. V gene TRBV13 combines with J gene TRBJ2-7; D gene uncertain. This CDR3 has 13 residues. Trimming took off 1 base at V and 6 bases at J, with 10 bases between the two ends. The germline V gene encodes CDR1 PRHDT and CDR2 FYEKMQ (reference sequence).

This clonotype was detected many times. The chain couples TRBV12-3 or TRBV12-4 to TRBJ1-1; 9 nucleotides agree with TRBD1. This CDR3 has 14 residues. The ends lost 7 bases at V and 3 bases at J; junction bases unmatched: 6. The CDR3: CASNKQGAYTEAFF. In DNA, the CDR3 is TGTGCCAGCAATAAACAGGGGGCCTACACTGAAGCTTTCTTT.

At least ten counts were recorded for this clonotype. The chain links TRBV18 to TRBJ1-5; D possibly corresponds to TRBD1 (5 bases). Germline V gene sequence: CDR1 KGHSH, CDR2 LQKENI. The V end was cut by 8 bases, the J end by 5 bases, with 13 bases between. This CDR3 spans 13 amino acids. The CDR3: CASAGTDDQPQHF. DNA for the CDR3: TGTGCCAGCGCTGGGACTGATGATCAGCCCCAGCATTTT.